This TCR beta chain is drawn from a study of blood T cell repertoires in COVID-19 (dated by TCRdb to the early 2020s). Study-wide context: Collaborator samples came from the United States, Italy and Spain and covered acute and convalescent phases of COVID-19. The repertoires were released in a freely available public database intended as a resource for research on the immune response to SARS-CoV-2. The material from the prospective study consisted of cDNA or gDNA derived from T cells, B-cell-depleted T cells, or PBMCs. Subjects who had been exposed to COVID-19, were actively infected with it, or had recovered from it provided the deeply sampled blood TCRbeta repertoires that made up the dataset. HLA class I and class II types, where available, came from metadata supplied by the sample provider rather than from assay-based typing. Samples were obtained from the ongoing ImmuneRACE study (first 160 participants) and from 1,254 subjects provided by 6 global collaborators. Sample metadata almost always included a de-identified subject ID, COVID-19 status, age in years and sex.

Concerning this clone: Its antigen is unknown. No much larger clone exists at a distance of one base, and base qualities are not known.

Collaborating institutions collected whole blood in K2EDTA tubes following their own protocols. For TCRbeta analysis, collaborators shipped samples as frozen whole blood, isolated PBMCs, or DNA extracted from either of those sample types. On the study overall, not on this receptor specifically: The amount of clinical and demographic metadata varied by source and participant and was provided uncurated.

The immunoSEQ Assay, a bias-controlled multiplex PCR, was used to amplify TCRbeta CDR3 regions from genomic DNA. Turning to the authors' computational methods: Within the assay, amplification of reference gene primers was used to estimate how many nucleated cells each sample contained. To quantify the absolute abundance of each unique TCRbeta CDR3 rearrangement, sequence reads were collapsed and filtered. For each sample, productive Simpson clonality was calculated as the square root of Simpson's diversity index over productive rearrangements. Here the immuneACCESS table is served through TCRdb, limited to in-frame sequences with V and J called. Missing clones are a known gap in these copies; in checked studies unresolved V genes cover under half, and the rest lacks a known reason. The V and J calls and the clone size are those of that table, but D and trimming were determined from the DNA. The sample includes more than 150,000 clones, with approximately 86% observed a single time. Jointly, the top ten make up roughly 0.95% of the sample.

The germline V gene provides CDR1 MGHRA and CDR2 YSYEKL. The CDR3 measures 13 amino acids from cysteine to phenylalanine. The sequence is cut down to CDR3 DNA, 39 bases in frame from base 1. Trimming costs V 4 bases and J 1 base, and their ends lie 7 bases apart. The receptor's source is a man younger than 30 with acute or convalescent COVID-19. The chain is assembled from TRBV4-1 and TRBJ1-1, and perhaps TRBD1 as D gene, on 5 matching bases. The specimen sequenced was peripheral blood. The DNA sequence is given as TGCGCCAGCAGCCTTGGACAGAACACTGAAGCTTTCTTT. Its product reads: CASSLGQNTEAFF.